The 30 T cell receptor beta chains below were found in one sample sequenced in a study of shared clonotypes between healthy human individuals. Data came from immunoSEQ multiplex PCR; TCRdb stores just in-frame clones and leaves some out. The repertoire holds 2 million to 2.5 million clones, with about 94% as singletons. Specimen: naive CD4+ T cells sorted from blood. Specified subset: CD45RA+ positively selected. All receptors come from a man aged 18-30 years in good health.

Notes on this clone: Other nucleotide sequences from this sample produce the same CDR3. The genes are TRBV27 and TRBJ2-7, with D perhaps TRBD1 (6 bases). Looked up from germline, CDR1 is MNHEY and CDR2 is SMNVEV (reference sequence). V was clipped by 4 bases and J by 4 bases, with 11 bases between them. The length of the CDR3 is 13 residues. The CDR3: CASSSRGGYEQYF. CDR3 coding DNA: TGTGCCAGCAGTTCCAGGGGTGGGTACGAGCAGTACTTC.

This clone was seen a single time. CDR3 amino acids: CASSPTGVRNEQYF. CDR3 DNA sequence: TGTGCCAGCAGTCCGACAGGGGTTCGGAACGAGCAGTACTTC. The gene calls are TRBV28 and TRBJ2-7, with TRBD1 identical over 8 bases. Trimming at V came to 5 bases and at J to 5 bases, leaving 8 bases not matched to a gene. The CDR3 runs to 14 residues. CDR1 and CDR2 (germline): MDHEN, SYDVKM.

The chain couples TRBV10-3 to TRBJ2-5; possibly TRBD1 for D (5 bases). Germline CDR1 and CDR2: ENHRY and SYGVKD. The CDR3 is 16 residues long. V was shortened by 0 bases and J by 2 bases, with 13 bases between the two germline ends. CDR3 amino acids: CAISESRPGSQETQYF. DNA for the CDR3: TGTGCCATCAGTGAGTCTCGTCCAGGGTCACAAGAGACCCAGTACTTC.

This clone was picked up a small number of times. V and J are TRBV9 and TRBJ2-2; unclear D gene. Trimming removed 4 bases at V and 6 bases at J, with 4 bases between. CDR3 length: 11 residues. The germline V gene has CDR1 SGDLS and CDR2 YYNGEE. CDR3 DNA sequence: TGTGCCAGCAGCAAAGCCGGGGAGCTGTTTTTT. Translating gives CASSKAGELFF.

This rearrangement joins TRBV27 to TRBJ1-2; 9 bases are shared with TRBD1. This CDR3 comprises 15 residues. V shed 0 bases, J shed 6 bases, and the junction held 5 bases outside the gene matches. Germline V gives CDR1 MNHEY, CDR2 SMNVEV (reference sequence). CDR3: CASSLSYRGQNGYTF. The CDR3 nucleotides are TGTGCCAGCAGTTTATCCTACAGGGGGCAGAATGGCTACACCTTC.

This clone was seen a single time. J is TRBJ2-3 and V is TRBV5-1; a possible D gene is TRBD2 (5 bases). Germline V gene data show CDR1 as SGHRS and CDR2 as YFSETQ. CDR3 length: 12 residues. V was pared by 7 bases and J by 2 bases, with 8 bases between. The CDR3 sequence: CASGRHTDTQYF. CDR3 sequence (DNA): TGCGCCAGCGGGAGACACACAGATACGCAGTATTTT.

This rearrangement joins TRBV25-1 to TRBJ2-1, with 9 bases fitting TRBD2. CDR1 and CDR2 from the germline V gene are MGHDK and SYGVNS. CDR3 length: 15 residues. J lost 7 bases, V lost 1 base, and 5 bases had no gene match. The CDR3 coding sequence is TGTGCCAGCAGTGAATTGGCTAGCGGGAAGAATGAGCAGTTCTTC. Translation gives CASSELASGKNEQFF.

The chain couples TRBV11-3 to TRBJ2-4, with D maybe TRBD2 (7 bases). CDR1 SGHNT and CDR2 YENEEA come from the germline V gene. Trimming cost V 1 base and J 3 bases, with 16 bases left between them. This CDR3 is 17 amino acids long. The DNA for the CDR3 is TGTGCCAGCAGCTTAGGTGGGGGCCTAGCGGACAAAAACATTCAGTACTTC. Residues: CASSLGGGLADKNIQYF.

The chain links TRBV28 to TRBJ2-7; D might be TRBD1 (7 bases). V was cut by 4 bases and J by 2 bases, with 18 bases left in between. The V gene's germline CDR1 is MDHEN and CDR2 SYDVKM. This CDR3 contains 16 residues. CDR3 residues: CASSSIGARGAYEQYF. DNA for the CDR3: TGTGCCAGCAGTTCCATTGGGGCCAGGGGGGCCTACGAGCAGTACTTC.

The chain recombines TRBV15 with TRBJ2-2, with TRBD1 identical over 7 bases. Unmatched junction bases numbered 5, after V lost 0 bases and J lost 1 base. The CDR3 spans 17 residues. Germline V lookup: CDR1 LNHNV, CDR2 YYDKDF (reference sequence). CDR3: CATSRDFRTGNTGELFF. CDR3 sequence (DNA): TGTGCCACCAGCAGAGATTTTCGGACAGGGAACACCGGGGAGCTGTTTTTT.

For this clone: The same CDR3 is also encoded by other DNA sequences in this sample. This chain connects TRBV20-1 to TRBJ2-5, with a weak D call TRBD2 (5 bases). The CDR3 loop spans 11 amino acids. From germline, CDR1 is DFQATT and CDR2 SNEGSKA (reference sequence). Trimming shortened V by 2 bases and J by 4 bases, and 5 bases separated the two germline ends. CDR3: CSARLAETQYF. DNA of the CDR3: TGCAGTGCTAGACTAGCAGAGACCCAGTACTTC.

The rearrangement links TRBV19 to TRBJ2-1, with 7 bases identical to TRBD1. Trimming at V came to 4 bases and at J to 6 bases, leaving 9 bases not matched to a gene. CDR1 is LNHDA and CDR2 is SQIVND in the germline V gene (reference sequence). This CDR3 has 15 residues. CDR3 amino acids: CASSNQGVVGNEQFF. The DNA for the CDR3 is TGTGCCAGTAGTAACCAGGGGGTAGTGGGCAATGAGCAGTTCTTC.

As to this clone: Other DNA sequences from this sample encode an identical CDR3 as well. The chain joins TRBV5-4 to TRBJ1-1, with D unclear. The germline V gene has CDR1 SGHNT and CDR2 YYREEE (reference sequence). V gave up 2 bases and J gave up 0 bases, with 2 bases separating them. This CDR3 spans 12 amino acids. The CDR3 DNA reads TGTGCCAGCAGCTTCGTGAACACTGAAGCTTTCTTT. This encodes CASSFVNTEAFF.

The CDR3 sequence: CASSLGANEKLFF. The DNA for the CDR3 is TGTGCCAGCAGCTTAGGCGCTAATGAAAAACTGTTTTTT. V is TRBV11-2 and J is TRBJ1-4, with unresolved D. V lost 1 base, J lost 3 bases, and 3 bases lay in between. The germline V gene encodes CDR1 SGHAT and CDR2 FQNNGV. CDR3 length: 13 amino acids.

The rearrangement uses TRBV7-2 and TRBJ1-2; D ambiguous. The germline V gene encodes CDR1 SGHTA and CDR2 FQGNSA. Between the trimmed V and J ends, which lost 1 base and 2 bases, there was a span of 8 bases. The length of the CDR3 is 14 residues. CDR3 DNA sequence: TGTGCCAGCAGCTTAGTTTCCATGAACTATGGCTACACCTTC. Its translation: CASSLVSMNYGYTF.

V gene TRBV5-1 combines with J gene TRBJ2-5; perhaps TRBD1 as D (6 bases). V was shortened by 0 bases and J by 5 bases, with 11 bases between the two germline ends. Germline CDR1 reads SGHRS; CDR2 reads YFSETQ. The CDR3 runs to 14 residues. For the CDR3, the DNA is TGCGCCAGCAGCTTGGGGGGGCGTGTCGAGACCCAGTACTTC. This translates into CASSLGGRVETQYF.

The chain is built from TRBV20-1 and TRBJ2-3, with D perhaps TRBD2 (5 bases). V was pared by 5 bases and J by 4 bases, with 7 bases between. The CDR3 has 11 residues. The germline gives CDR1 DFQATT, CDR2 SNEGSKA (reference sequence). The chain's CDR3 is CSAVLADTQYF. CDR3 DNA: TGCAGTGCTGTACTAGCAGATACGCAGTATTTT.

The CDR3 DNA sequence: TGTGCCAGCAGACGAAAGAAACGCCGGGCCCTCGAGCAGTACTTC. It translates to CASRRKKRRALEQYF. The chain joins TRBV7-2 to TRBJ2-7; D is uncertain. The CDR3 covers 15 residues. V was pared by 6 bases and J by 6 bases, with 21 bases between. Germline V lookup: CDR1 SGHTA, CDR2 FQGNSA.

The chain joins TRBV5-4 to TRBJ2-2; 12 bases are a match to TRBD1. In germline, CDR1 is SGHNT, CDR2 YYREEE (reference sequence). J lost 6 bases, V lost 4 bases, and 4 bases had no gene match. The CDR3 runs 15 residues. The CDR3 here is CASSGDRGLAGELFF. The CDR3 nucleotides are TGTGCCAGCAGCGGGGACAGGGGGCTGGCCGGGGAGCTGTTTTTT.

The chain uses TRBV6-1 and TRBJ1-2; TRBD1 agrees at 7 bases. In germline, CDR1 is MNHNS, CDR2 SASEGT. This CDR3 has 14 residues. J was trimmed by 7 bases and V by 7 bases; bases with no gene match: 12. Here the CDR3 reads CASNPDRALSGYTF. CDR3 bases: TGTGCCAGCAATCCCGACAGGGCCCTTTCTGGCTACACCTTC.

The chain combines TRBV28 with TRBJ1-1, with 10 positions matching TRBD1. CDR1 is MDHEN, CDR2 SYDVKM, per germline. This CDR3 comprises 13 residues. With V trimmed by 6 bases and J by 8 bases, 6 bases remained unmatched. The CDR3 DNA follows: TGTGCCAGCAGACGGGGACAGGGGACCGAAGCTTTCTTT. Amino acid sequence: CASRRGQGTEAFF.

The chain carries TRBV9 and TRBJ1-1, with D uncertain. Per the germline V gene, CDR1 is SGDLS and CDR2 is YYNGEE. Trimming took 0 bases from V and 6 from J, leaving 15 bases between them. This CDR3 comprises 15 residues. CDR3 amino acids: CASSVDFRNPAEAFF. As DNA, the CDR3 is TGTGCCAGCAGCGTAGATTTCCGTAACCCAGCTGAAGCTTTCTTT.

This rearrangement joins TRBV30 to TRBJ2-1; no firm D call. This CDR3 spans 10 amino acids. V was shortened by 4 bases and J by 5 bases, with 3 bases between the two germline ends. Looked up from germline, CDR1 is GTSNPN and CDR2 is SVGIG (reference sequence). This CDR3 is CAWKNNEQFF. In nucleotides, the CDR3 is TGTGCCTGGAAAAACAATGAGCAGTTCTTC.

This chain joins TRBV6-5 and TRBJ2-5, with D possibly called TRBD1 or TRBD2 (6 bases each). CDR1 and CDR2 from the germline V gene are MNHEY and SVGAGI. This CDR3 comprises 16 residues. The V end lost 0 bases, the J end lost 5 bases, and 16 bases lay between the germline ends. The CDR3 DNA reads TGTGCCAGCAGTTACTCGTCGGGGGCCACCAGGGAGACCCAGTACTTC. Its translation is CASSYSSGATRETQYF.

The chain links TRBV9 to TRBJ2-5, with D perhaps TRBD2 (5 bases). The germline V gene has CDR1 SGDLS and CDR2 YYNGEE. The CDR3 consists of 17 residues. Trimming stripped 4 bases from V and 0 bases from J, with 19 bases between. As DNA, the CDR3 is TGTGCCAGCAGCCCCGATCCCTTTTCGGGGTACCAAGAGACCCAGTACTTC. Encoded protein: CASSPDPFSGYQETQYF.

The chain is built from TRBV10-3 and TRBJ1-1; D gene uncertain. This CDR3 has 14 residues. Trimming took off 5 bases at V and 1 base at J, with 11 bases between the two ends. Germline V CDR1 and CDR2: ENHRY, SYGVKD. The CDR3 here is CAISSGVGNTEAFF. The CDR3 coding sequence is TGTGCCATCAGTAGCGGGGTAGGGAACACTGAAGCTTTCTTT.

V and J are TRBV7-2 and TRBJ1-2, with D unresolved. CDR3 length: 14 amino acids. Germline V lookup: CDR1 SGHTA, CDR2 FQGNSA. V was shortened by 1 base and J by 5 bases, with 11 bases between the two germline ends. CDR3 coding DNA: TGTGCCAGCAGCTTAGGTGGAGGGAGGTATGGCTACACCTTC. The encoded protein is CASSLGGGRYGYTF.

CDR3 sequence reads: CAISVGGETVEQYF. CDR3 nucleotides: TGTGCCATCAGTGTAGGCGGGGAGACAGTGGAGCAGTACTTC. The gene calls are TRBV10-3 and TRBJ2-7; D might be TRBD2 (6 bases). The length of the CDR3 is 14 residues. The V and J ends lost 4 bases and 7 bases respectively, with 17 bases between them. Per the germline V gene, CDR1 is ENHRY and CDR2 is SYGVKD.

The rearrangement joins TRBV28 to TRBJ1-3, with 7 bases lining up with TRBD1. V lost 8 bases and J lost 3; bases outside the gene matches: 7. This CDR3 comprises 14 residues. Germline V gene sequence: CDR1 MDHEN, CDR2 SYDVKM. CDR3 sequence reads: CASSGTALGNTIYF. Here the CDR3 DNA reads TGTGCCAGCTCCGGGACAGCCCTTGGAAACACCATATATTTT.

Here the CDR3 DNA reads TGTGCCAGCAGCTTACCCGGGACAGGGACCTACGAGCAGTACTTC. Protein product: CASSLPGTGTYEQYF. This chain uses TRBV5-8 with TRBJ2-7; 9 bases agree with TRBD1. The CDR3 runs 15 residues. With 2 bases clipped from V and 2 bases from J, the junction kept 5 bases outside the gene matches. Germline values: CDR1 SGHTS, CDR2 YDEGEE.